This TCR beta chain was sequenced during a study of control samples from healthy donors and cancer patients (dated by TCRdb to 2020 to 2021). With regard to this clone: The clone's antigen remains unknown. No quality values exist for individual bases; no much larger clone is one base distant.

Libraries were constructed by the immunoSEQ multiplex PCR assay. TCRdb retrieved this table from immuneACCESS and kept in-frame rearrangements only. Not all clones are present; in checked studies, unresolved V genes account for under half, and no reason is known for the remainder. The sample table contains 55,000 to 65,000 clones; only one count was recorded for 80% to 90% of them. Roughly 12% of the sample rests with the top ten. Between the V and J ends, shortened by 4 bases and 2 bases respectively, the junction contains 24 bases. The CDR3 sequence holds 18 residues, the cysteine and phenylalanine included. The read is trimmed to its CDR3 DNA, 54 bases read in frame from base 1.

The rearrangement combines TRBV23-1 with TRBJ2-7; a tentative D call is TRBD1 (6 bases match). TRBV23-1 qualifies as an ORF whose function is uncertain. Specimen: PBMCs. The receptor comes from a woman aged 55-70 years with lung cancer. The CDR3 region: CASSPTPVDSPNPYEQYF. The DNA reads TGCGCCAGCAGTCCAACACCTGTGGACAGCCCAAATCCCTACGAGCAGTACTTC.